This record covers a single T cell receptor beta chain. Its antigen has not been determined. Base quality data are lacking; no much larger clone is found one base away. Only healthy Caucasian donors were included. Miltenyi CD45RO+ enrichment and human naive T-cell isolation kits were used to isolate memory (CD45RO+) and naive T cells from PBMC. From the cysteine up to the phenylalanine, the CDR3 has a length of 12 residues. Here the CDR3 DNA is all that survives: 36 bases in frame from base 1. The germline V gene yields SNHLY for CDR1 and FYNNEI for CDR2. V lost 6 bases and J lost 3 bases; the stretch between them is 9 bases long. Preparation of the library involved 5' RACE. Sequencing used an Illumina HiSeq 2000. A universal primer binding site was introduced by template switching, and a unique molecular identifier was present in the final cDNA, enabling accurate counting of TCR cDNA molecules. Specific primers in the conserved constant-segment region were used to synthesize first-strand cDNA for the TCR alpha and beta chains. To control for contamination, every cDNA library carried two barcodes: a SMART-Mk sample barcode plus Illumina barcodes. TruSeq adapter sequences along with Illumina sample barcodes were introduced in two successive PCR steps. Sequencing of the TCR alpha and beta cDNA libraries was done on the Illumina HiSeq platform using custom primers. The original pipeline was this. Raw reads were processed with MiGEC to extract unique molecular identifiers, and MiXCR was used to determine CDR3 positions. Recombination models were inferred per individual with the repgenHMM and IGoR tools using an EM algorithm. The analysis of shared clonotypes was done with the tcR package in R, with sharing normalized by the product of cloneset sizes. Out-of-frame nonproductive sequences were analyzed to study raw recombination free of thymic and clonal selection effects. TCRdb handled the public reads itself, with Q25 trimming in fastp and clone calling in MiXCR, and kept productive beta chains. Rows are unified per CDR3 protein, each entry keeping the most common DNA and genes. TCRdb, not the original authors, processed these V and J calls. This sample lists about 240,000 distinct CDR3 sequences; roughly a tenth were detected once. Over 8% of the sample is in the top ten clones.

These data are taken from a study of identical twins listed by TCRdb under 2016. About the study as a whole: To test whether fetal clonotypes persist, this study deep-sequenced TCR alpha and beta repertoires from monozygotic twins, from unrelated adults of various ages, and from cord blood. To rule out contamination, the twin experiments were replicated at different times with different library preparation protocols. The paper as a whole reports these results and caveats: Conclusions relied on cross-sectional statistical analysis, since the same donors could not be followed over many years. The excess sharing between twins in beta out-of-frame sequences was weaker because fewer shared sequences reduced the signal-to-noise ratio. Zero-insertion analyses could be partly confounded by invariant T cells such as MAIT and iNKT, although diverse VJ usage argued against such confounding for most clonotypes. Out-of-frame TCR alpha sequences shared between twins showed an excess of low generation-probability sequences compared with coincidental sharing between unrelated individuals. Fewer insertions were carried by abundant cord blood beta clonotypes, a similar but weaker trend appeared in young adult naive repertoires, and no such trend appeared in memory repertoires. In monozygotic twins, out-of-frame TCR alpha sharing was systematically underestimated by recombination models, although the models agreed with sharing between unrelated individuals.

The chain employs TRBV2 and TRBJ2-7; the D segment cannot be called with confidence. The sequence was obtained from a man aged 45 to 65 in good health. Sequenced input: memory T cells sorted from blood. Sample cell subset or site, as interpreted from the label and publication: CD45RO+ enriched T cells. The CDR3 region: CASREHLYEQYF. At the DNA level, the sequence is TGTGCCAGCAGAGAGCATCTCTACGAGCAGTACTTC.